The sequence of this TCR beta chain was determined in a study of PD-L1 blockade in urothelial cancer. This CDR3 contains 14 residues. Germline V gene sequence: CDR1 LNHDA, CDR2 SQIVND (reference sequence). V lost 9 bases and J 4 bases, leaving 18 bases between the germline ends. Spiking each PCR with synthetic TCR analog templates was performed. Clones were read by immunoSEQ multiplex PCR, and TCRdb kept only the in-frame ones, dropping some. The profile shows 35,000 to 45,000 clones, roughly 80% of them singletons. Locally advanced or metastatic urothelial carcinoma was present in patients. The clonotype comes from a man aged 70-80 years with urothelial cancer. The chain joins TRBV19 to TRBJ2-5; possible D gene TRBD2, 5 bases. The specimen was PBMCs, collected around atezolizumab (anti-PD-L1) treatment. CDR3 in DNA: TGTGCCAGCACACAGAACACTGGAGGAGAGACCCAGTACTTC. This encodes CASTQNTGGETQYF.